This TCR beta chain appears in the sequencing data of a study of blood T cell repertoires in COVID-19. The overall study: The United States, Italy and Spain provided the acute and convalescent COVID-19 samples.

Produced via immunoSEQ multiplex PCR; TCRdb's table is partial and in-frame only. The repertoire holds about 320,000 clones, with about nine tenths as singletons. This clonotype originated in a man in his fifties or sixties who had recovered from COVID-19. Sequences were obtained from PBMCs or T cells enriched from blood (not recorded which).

The CDR3, as DNA: TGTGCCAGCAGCCTGGTGAGAGGCTACACCTTC. This encodes CASSLVRGYTF. This rearrangement joins TRBV12-3 or TRBV12-4 to TRBJ1-2; D remains unclear. The ends were cut back, 6 bases at V and 8 bases at J, with 10 bases in the middle. This CDR3 is built from 11 residues.